One and the same sample provided the 7 T cell receptor beta chains below, sequenced in a study of blood T cell repertoires in COVID-19. Repertoires were generated with immunoSEQ multiplex PCR, while TCRdb's copy carries only in-frame clones and drops some. The table records about 39,000 clones, more than 80% of them present only once. Input material: peripheral blood. These TCRs come from a man aged 55 to 70 in a cohort sampled during active COVID-19.

This clone has only one observation. The chain joins TRBV6-6 to TRBJ1-5, with D maybe TRBD1 (5 bases). The germline CDR1 and CDR2 sequences are MNHNY and SVGAGI (reference sequence). V lost 4 bases and J lost 7, with 17 bases in between. The CDR3 runs to 15 residues. In DNA form, the CDR3 reads TGTGCCAGCAGTTTTTTGTCAGGAGGGGACCAGCCCCAGCATTTT. Its translation is CASSFLSGGDQPQHF.

This rearrangement joins TRBV3-1 (or the pseudogene TRBV3-2) to TRBJ2-7; weak D call: TRBD2 (6 bases). CDR3 length: 13 amino acids. Per germline, CDR1 LGHDT and CDR2 YNNKEL (reference sequence). V gave up 9 bases and J gave up 2 bases, with 14 bases separating them. The chain's CDR3 is CASARDFAYEQYF. The CDR3 bases are TGTGCCAGTGCCCGGGACTTCGCCTACGAGCAGTACTTC.

This sequence joins TRBV20-1 and TRBJ1-1, with D perhaps matching TRBD1 (6 bases). This CDR3 has 16 residues. V was shortened by 3 bases and J by 1 base, with 18 bases between the two germline ends. Germline CDR1 reads DFQATT; CDR2 reads SNEGSKA (reference sequence). The CDR3, as DNA: TGCAGTGCTAGTTTGGGGACATTACTTTCGAACACTGAAGCTTTCTTT. The encoded protein is CSASLGTLLSNTEAFF.

The chain links TRBV19 to TRBJ1-2; D remains unclear. V lost 8 bases, J lost 6 bases, and 16 bases lay in between. Germline loops: CDR1 LNHDA, CDR2 SQIVND (reference sequence). This CDR3 has 13 residues. The CDR3 region is CASRRIEADGYTF. DNA for the CDR3: TGTGCCAGTCGTCGGATTGAAGCGGATGGCTACACCTTC.

The CDR3 DNA reads as TGTGCCAGCAGCGGGGGGGACGTTAGCAATCAGCCCCAGCATTTT. Translating it yields CASSGGDVSNQPQHF. The chain links TRBV6-5 to TRBJ1-5, with D possibly TRBD1 on 5 matching bases. Trimming took off 6 bases at V and 0 bases at J, with 12 bases between the two ends. CDR3 length: 15 amino acids. Germline lookup yields CDR1 MNHEY and CDR2 SVGAGI.

The chain employs TRBV15 and TRBJ2-5; 7 nucleotides line up with TRBD2. The CDR3 covers 19 residues. The trim removed 1 base at V and 5 bases at J, leaving 19 bases unmatched. Germline CDR1 is LNHNV and CDR2 is YYDKDF (reference sequence). The CDR3 loop reads CATSRVRGLGGQVGETQYF. The CDR3 DNA reads as TGTGCCACCAGCAGAGTCCGGGGCCTGGGAGGGCAAGTCGGGGAGACCCAGTACTTC.

The genes are TRBV20-1 and TRBJ2-2, with TRBD1 matching over 7 bases. This CDR3 spans 17 amino acids. Trimming took 3 bases from V and 0 from J; bases not matched to a gene: 10. Germline V CDR1 and CDR2: DFQATT, SNEGSKA (reference sequence). The CDR3 loop is CSASHPDRPANTGELFF. The CDR3 nucleotides are TGCAGTGCTAGTCACCCGGACAGGCCTGCGAACACCGGGGAGCTGTTTTTT.